This T cell receptor beta chain was profiled in a study of STAT5B mutations in CD4+ large granular lymphocyte leukemia. Either unselected PBMC or bead-purified CD4+, CD4+CD8+, CD57+ or CD56+ cells were sequenced. Authors' analysis steps: Clonotypes above 5% were considered putative leukemic clones, totaling 55 to 75. The assay was immunoSEQ multiplex PCR, and TCRdb's table has in-frame clones only and misses some. V, J and clone size derive from that table, while D and trimming were established from the DNA sequence. The sample lists about 4,000 clones; under 85% were seen once. The V segment lost 6 bases and the J segment 0 bases; nucleotides outside the gene matches: 6. The CDR3 is 15 amino acids. Germline V gene sequence: CDR1 MNHEY, CDR2 SMNVEV (reference sequence).

Material for sequencing was PBMCs. The chain combines TRBV27 with TRBJ1-2, with 8 bases aligning to TRBD1. The receptor's source is a man in his 70s with CD4+ T-cell large granular lymphocyte leukemia. In DNA form, the CDR3 reads TGTGCCAGCAGCTCCCGACAGGGGTCTAACTATGGCTACACCTTC. Translating gives CASSSRQGSNYGYTF.